The present T cell receptor (beta chain) was sequenced within a study of low-dose radiotherapy and immunotherapy resistance in tumors. Study background: Intravenous administration to patients comprised nivolumab at 240 mg every two weeks and ipilimumab at 1 mg/kg every six weeks.

This clonotype occurred many times. Time point in this sample: before trial treatment. Gene-specific TRAV and TRBV primers were used for first-strand cDNA, covering alpha and beta chains. The authors amplified TCRs for approximately 18 PCR cycles with a constant-region primer and a V-primer adapter. In TCRdb, the reads were re-called with MiXCR into one record per CDR3 protein. The data contain fewer than 90,000 distinct CDR3 sequences, 15% to 20% of them seen just once; the ten biggest clones take up less than 6%. Germline V gene lookup returns CDR1 SGHTS and CDR2 YDEGEE. The ends were cut back, 1 base at V and 0 bases at J, with 14 bases in the middle. CDR3 size: 16 residues.

This chain links TRBV5-8 with TRBJ2-7; D is uncertain. The origin of this receptor is a male donor with prostate cancer. The sample here was PBMCs, taken before treatment. CDR3 bases: TGTGCCAGCAGCTTGAAGGGAACCTTAAGCTCCTACGAGCAGTACTTC. Its translation is CASSLKGTLSSYEQYF.